This T cell receptor (beta chain) was found in a study of human T cells and chemical hapten exposure. TCRdb redid the calling of the RACE reads with MiXCR, one entry per CDR3 protein. The profile shows more than 250,000 distinct CDR3 sequences, 7.5% to 10% of them singletons. Germline V CDR1 and CDR2: SGHDT, YYEEEE. J lost 5 bases, V lost 3 bases, and 4 bases had no gene match. The CDR3 covers 14 residues. Time point defined: pre-sensitization, week 0. Treatment noted: therapeutic diphenylcyclopropenone sensitization with weekly scalp DPC. This chain joins TRBV5-6 and TRBJ2-5, with 10 bases aligning to TRBD1. Sample: whole blood, taken in connection with sensitization to the hapten diphenylcyclopropenone (DPC). This receptor was obtained from a woman between 35 and 50 years old with alopecia areata. Some clones in this sample may be carry-over from other donors' samples. In DNA form, the CDR3 reads TGTGCCAGCAGCTGGGACAGGGGTTCCGAGACCCAGTACTTC. Its translation: CASSWDRGSETQYF.